Listed here are 24 T cell receptor beta chains from one sample, sequenced in a study of tissue T cells after allogeneic stem cell transplantation. The assay was immunoSEQ multiplex PCR, and TCRdb's table has in-frame clones only and misses some. Altogether roughly 51,000 clones are present, about three quarters being singletons, with the ten largest covering about 0.55%. The specimen was sorted cells pooled from one or two spleens. Receptors originate from a pool of C57BL/6 mice in good health.

Comment on this clone: The gene names given are mouse names. The read ends 1 residue before the CDR3 terminus; that terminus is restored from the germline J gene. The rearrangement joins TRBV19 to TRBJ1-6; D is perhaps TRBD1 (5 bases). TRBJ1-6 is classed as an ORF, of uncertain function. The CDR3 loop spans 13 amino acids. Germline V gene data show CDR1 as FNHDT and CDR2 as SITEND (reference sequence). V was shortened by 2 bases and J by 8 bases, with 8 bases between the two germline ends. Partial CDR3 DNA: TGTGCCAGCAGTATCCAGGGAGATTCGCCCCTCTAC. Translated: CASSIQGDSPLY. The complete CDR3 protein is CASSIQGDSPLYF.

A note on this clone: Gene labels here are mouse ones. The CDR3 end is not reached by the read, which stops 1 residue before it; the germline J gene fills it in. The chain employs TRBV2 and TRBJ2-7; D is undetermined. Germline loops: CDR1 LGHNA, CDR2 YSYQKL. CDR3 length equals 13 residues. V was cut by 0 bases and J by 5 bases, with 8 bases left in between. The CDR3 is CASSQERRDEQYF. The sequenced CDR3 bases are TGTGCCAGCAGCCAAGAGAGGCGGGATGAACAGTAC.

Details on this clone: The germline and genes are mouse ones. The DNA ends 1 residue before the CDR3 does, and the rest of the CDR3 is filled in from the germline J gene. J is TRBJ2-5 and V is TRBV5; D ambiguous. The CDR3 spans 14 residues. Deletions cut 0 bases from V and 2 bases from J, with 6 bases between. In germline, CDR1 is LGHNA, CDR2 YNLKQL (reference sequence). CDR3 region: CASSQDAGQDTQYF. Partial CDR3 DNA: TGTGCCAGCAGCCAAGACGCTGGCCAAGACACCCAGTAC.

About this clone: Any gene name here is a mouse gene name. The covered CDR3 bases are TGTGCCAGCAGCCCCGGGACAGACTATGAACAGTAC. It translates to CASSPGTDYEQY. The CDR3, in full, reads CASSPGTDYEQYF. The chain carries TRBV3 and TRBJ2-7; 7 positions agree with TRBD1. The CDR3 goes on 1 residue after the read ends, and that part is filled in from the germline J gene. CDR3 size: 13 residues. Germline V lookup: CDR1 SNHLY, CDR2 FYNGKV (reference sequence). Unmatched junction bases numbered 4, after V lost 5 bases and J lost 3 bases.

As to this clone: The germline and genes are mouse ones. The CDR3 reads CASSQEGGGQNTLYF. CDR3 bases read: TGTGCCAGCAGCCAAGAAGGGGGGGGTCAAAACACCTTGTAC. V is TRBV2 and J is TRBJ2-4, with a tentative D call TRBD2 (7 bases). The DNA ends 1 residue before the CDR3 does, and the rest of the CDR3 is filled in from the germline J gene. Germline values: CDR1 LGHNA, CDR2 YSYQKL. The CDR3 consists of 15 residues. Trimming took 0 bases from V and 1 from J, leaving 8 bases between them.

Turning to this clone: Gene labels here are mouse ones. The read stops 1 residue short of the end of the CDR3; the missing end is completed from the germline J gene. The chain links TRBV26 to TRBJ2-7; 8 bases fit TRBD2. CDR1 is KGHPV, CDR2 FQNQEV, per germline (reference sequence). The CDR3 has 16 amino acids. V trimming: 2 bases; J trimming: 0 bases; junction bases outside the gene matches: 6. CDR3 bases read: TGTGCCAGCAGTCTGGCGGACTGGGAGAGCTCCTATGAACAGTAC. Residues: CASSLADWESSYEQY. The whole CDR3 reads CASSLADWESSYEQYF.

Points on this clone: Genes and germline come from the mouse. The read halts 1 residue ahead of the CDR3 end, with the missing end drawn from the germline J gene. This chain uses TRBV3 with TRBJ2-3; 8 positions match TRBD2. V shed 2 bases, J shed 0 bases, and the junction held 4 bases outside the gene matches. CDR1 is SNHLY, CDR2 FYNGKV, per germline (reference sequence). There are 16 residues in the CDR3. The CDR3 bases that were read are TGTGCCAGCAGCTTACGACTGGGGTCTAGTGCAGAAACGCTGTAT. Translated: CASSLRLGSSAETLY. The whole CDR3 reads CASSLRLGSSAETLYF.

Comment on this clone: Gene names are the mouse ones. The read terminates 1 residue before the CDR3 end, so the remaining end is supplied by the germline J gene. V is TRBV15 and J is TRBJ2-4; TRBD2 matches at 8 bases. Germline values: CDR1 SGHND, CDR2 FRSKSL. Trimming cost V 6 bases and J 7 bases; bases outside gene matches: 3. There are 12 residues in the CDR3. The CDR3 loop reads CASRLGGDTLYF. The covered CDR3 bases are TGTGCCAGCAGGCTGGGGGGAGACACCTTGTAC.

To note about this clone: Genes here carry mouse names. The DNA ends 1 residue before the CDR3 does, and the rest of the CDR3 is filled in from the germline J gene. This chain links TRBV31 with TRBJ1-3, with D possibly matching TRBD1 (6 bases). The CDR3 has 15 residues. V lost 1 base and J 1 base, leaving 11 bases between the germline ends. Germline CDR1 is GKSSPN and CDR2 is SITVG. Here the CDR3 reads CAWSHGQKSGNTLYF. Incomplete CDR3 DNA: TGTGCCTGGAGTCACGGACAGAAATCTGGAAATACGCTCTAT.

A remark on this clone: Gene names refer to mouse genes. The read is 1 residue too short to cover the CDR3 end, so that end is filled in from the germline J gene. The chain couples TRBV13-2 to TRBJ1-3, with D tentatively TRBD1 (6 bases). From germline, CDR1 is NNHNN and CDR2 SYGAGS (reference sequence). V lost 10 bases and J 0 bases, leaving 17 bases between the germline ends. The CDR3 runs 15 residues. CDR3 DNA (partial): TGTGCCGCGTCCCAGGGACATTATTCTGGAAATACGCTCTAT. It codes for CAASQGHYSGNTLY. The CDR3 as a whole reads CAASQGHYSGNTLYF.

Turning to this clone: Germline and genes: mouse. The missing CDR3 end, 1 residue past where the read stops, is filled in from the germline J gene. The rearrangement joins TRBV31 to TRBJ1-4; 11 positions agree with TRBD1. This CDR3 has 14 residues. Trimming cost V 5 bases and J 7 bases; bases outside gene matches: 6. Germline CDR1 and CDR2: GKSSPN and SITVG. The CDR3 DNA, read in part, is TGTGCCTGGGTCCGGGACAGGGGGGCCGAAAGATTATTT. Translated, it gives CAWVRDRGAERLF. The whole CDR3 protein is CAWVRDRGAERLFF.

With respect to this clone: Genes and germline come from the mouse. The read ends 1 residue shy of where the CDR3 ends; the end is completed using the germline J gene. The chain recombines TRBV1 with TRBJ2-2, with D possibly being TRBD1 (6 bases). Per the germline V gene, CDR1 is NSQYPW and CDR2 is LRSPGD (reference sequence). V lost 3 bases, J lost 0 bases, and 11 bases lay in between. The CDR3 totals 16 residues. Here the CDR3 reads CTCSAGTNANTGQLYF. The covered CDR3 bases are TGCACCTGCAGTGCGGGGACAAATGCAAACACCGGGCAGCTCTAC.

In regard to this clone: Germline and genes here are mouse. The read terminates 1 residue ahead of where the CDR3 ends, so the germline J gene completes it. This sample also contains other DNA sequences that code for the same CDR3. This chain links TRBV13-2 with TRBJ1-4, with 8 nucleotides matching TRBD1. V shed 2 bases and J 3 bases; nucleotides not matched to a gene: 3. The CDR3 runs to 15 residues. CDR1 and CDR2 (germline): NNHNN, SYGAGS (reference sequence). CDR3 bases read: TGTGCCAGCGGTGACCAGGGGGCGACCAACGAAAGATTATTT. This gives the protein CASGDQGATNERLF. The entire CDR3 reads CASGDQGATNERLFF.

Of note for this clone: Gene names follow the mouse nomenclature. The sequence runs out 1 residue before the end of the CDR3; the remainder is reconstructed from the germline J gene. This chain uses TRBV1 with TRBJ1-4, with 10 positions matching TRBD1. Trimming removed 1 base from V and 5 bases from J; junction bases left unmatched: 1. Germline assignment: CDR1 NSQYPW and CDR2 LRSPGD (reference sequence). The CDR3 is 15 residues long. CDR3 sequence: CTCSAVDRGNERLFF. The CDR3 DNA, read in part, is TGCACCTGCAGTGCAGTGGACAGGGGGAACGAAAGATTATTT.

On this clone: Gene names and germline match the mouse. The read gets to within 1 residue of the CDR3 end, and the germline J gene fills in the rest. Distinct nucleotide sequences in the sample also encode this CDR3. This chain connects TRBV31 to TRBJ2-4, with TRBD1 as a possible D gene (6 bases). V lost 1 base and J lost 0, with 8 bases in between. This CDR3 has 14 residues. Germline V gives CDR1 GKSSPN, CDR2 SITVG. The CDR3 here is CAWSRGGSQNTLYF. The sequenced CDR3 bases are TGTGCCTGGAGTCGAGGGGGAAGTCAAAACACCTTGTAC.

With regard to this clone: The gene symbols are mouse symbols. The read terminates 1 residue before the CDR3 end, so the remaining end is supplied by the germline J gene. This sequence joins TRBV24 and TRBJ1-4, with 10 bases fitting TRBD1. After removal of 4 bases from V and 3 bases from J, the junction contained 2 bases not matched to a gene. This CDR3 comprises 15 residues. CDR1 is KGHTA, CDR2 FRNEEI, per germline. The covered CDR3 bases are TGTGCCAGCAGTCCTGGGACAGGGGCCAACGAAAGATTATTT. Its protein is CASSPGTGANERLF. The whole CDR3 region reads CASSPGTGANERLFF.

A remark on this clone: Gene names are mouse gene names. CDR3: CTCSPSAETLYF. The covered CDR3 bases are TGCACCTGCAGTCCTAGTGCAGAAACGCTGTAT. The V and J genes are TRBV1 and TRBJ2-3; no clear D gene. Coverage ceases 1 residue before the CDR3 finishes, and the germline J gene fills in the end. Between the trimmed V and J ends, which lost 5 bases and 0 bases, there was a span of 3 bases. The length of the CDR3 is 12 residues. Per the germline V gene, CDR1 is NSQYPW and CDR2 is LRSPGD (reference sequence).

This clone was counted only a few times. Gene names refer to mouse genes. Read data end 1 residue before the CDR3 end; the end is taken from the germline J gene. V is TRBV31 and J is TRBJ2-7, with 10 positions matching TRBD2. Germline CDR1 GKSSPN, CDR2 SITVG. This CDR3 has 13 amino acids. V gave up 5 bases and J gave up 7 bases; unmatched junction bases: 8. The CDR3 is CAWDRTGGLEQYF. CDR3 bases read: TGTGCCTGGGATAGGACTGGGGGCTTGGAACAGTAC.

Note on this clone: The gene names here belong to mouse. Read sequence stops 1 residue before the CDR3 end, and the germline J gene provides the missing end. This specimen includes other DNA sequences encoding the same CDR3. The chain carries TRBV26 and TRBJ2-7; the D call may be TRBD1 or TRBD2 (5 bases each). The CDR3 sequence is 14 residues long. V was trimmed by 2 bases and J by 0 bases, leaving 8 bases between them. Germline V gene data show CDR1 as KGHPV and CDR2 as FQNQEV (reference sequence). The CDR3 sequence: CASSLGGSSYEQYF. CDR3 DNA (partial): TGTGCCAGCAGTCTGGGGGGAAGCTCCTATGAACAGTAC.

Concerning this clone itself: Genes and germline come from the mouse. With the read ending 1 residue before the CDR3 end, the germline J gene is used to fill in that end. This rearrangement joins TRBV3 to TRBJ2-5; D may be TRBD1 or TRBD2 (6 bases each). This CDR3 is 14 amino acids long. Germline CDR1 SNHLY, CDR2 FYNGKV (reference sequence). V was shortened by 1 base and J by 6 bases, with 11 bases between the two germline ends. The chain's CDR3 is CASSLGGGRDTQYF. CDR3 DNA (partial): TGTGCCAGCAGCTTAGGCGGGGGCCGGGACACCCAGTAC.

Details on this clone: The genes and germline here are from mouse. The CDR3 sequence is CASSLYLWGEDTQYF. Partial CDR3 DNA: TGTGCCAGCAGTCTGTATCTCTGGGGGGAAGACACCCAGTAC. The rearrangement uses TRBV24 and TRBJ2-5; the match to TRBD2 covers 8 bases. From the germline J gene comes the end of the CDR3, since the read stops 1 residue before it. In germline, CDR1 is KGHTA, CDR2 FRNEEI. V was clipped by 0 bases and J by 4 bases; unmatched bases: 3. CDR3 length: 15 residues.

In the case of this clone: Any gene name here is a mouse gene name. Coverage ceases 1 residue before the CDR3 finishes, and the germline J gene fills in the end. J is TRBJ2-7 and V is TRBV12-1, with 13 bases fitting TRBD2. Trimming at V came to 1 base and at J to 6 bases, leaving 2 bases not matched to a gene. The CDR3 contains 14 residues. Germline CDR1 reads SGHSN; CDR2 reads HYEKVE. CDR3: CASSLGTGGVEQYF. The part of the CDR3 DNA that was read is TGTGCCAGCTCTCTTGGGACTGGGGGGGTTGAACAGTAC.

This clone has only one observation. All gene names here are mouse names. From the germline J gene comes the end of the CDR3, since the read stops 1 residue before it. This chain uses TRBV19 with TRBJ1-6, with TRBD1 matching over 7 bases. TRBJ1-6 is assigned to the ORF class and has an uncertain function. Losses at the gene ends were 6 bases for V and 7 bases for J; bases not matched to a gene: 7. The CDR3 sequence is 14 residues long. Germline lookup yields CDR1 FNHDT and CDR2 SITEND (reference sequence). The CDR3 sequence is CASTYRGGNSPLYF. CDR3 bases read: TGTGCCAGCACCTACAGGGGAGGGAATTCGCCCCTCTAC.

Concerning this clone: The germline and genes are mouse ones. The read terminates 1 residue ahead of where the CDR3 ends, so the germline J gene completes it. The sample carries other DNA sequences with the same CDR3. The chain joins TRBV5 to TRBJ2-7, with unresolved D. Germline V CDR1 and CDR2: LGHNA, YNLKQL (reference sequence). The ends were cut back, 0 bases at V and 4 bases at J, with 4 bases in the middle. The CDR3 is 12 amino acids. The CDR3 DNA, read in part, is TGTGCCAGCAGCCAAGAGGGGTATGAACAGTAC. Its translation: CASSQEGYEQY. The CDR3 reads in full as CASSQEGYEQYF.